What follows is one T cell receptor (beta chain) and its context. The record originates from a study of blood T cell repertoires in COVID-19. TCRdb's table, derived via immunoSEQ multiplex PCR, lists solely in-frame clones and lacks some. The table records about 180,000 clones, about 86% of them present only once. The CDR3 extends over 14 amino acids. Trimming cost V 7 bases and J 0 bases, with 9 bases left between them. CDR1 and CDR2 (germline): MDHEN, SYDVKM. The chain joins TRBV28 to TRBJ1-4; D not certain. The sequence was obtained from a man aged 45-65 years with active or convalescent COVID-19. Sequencing was performed on peripheral blood. The CDR3 DNA reads as TGTGCCAGCACCCTAATGTCAACTAATGAAAAACTGTTTTTT. It specifies CASTLMSTNEKLFF. Full variable domain (outside the CDR3, taken from reference TRBV28 and TRBJ1-4): DVKVTQSSRYLVKRTGEKVFLECVQDMDHENMFWYRQDPGLGLRLIYFSYDVKMKEKGDIPEGYSVSREKKERFSLILESASTNQTSMYLCASTLMSTNEKLFFGSGTQLSVL.